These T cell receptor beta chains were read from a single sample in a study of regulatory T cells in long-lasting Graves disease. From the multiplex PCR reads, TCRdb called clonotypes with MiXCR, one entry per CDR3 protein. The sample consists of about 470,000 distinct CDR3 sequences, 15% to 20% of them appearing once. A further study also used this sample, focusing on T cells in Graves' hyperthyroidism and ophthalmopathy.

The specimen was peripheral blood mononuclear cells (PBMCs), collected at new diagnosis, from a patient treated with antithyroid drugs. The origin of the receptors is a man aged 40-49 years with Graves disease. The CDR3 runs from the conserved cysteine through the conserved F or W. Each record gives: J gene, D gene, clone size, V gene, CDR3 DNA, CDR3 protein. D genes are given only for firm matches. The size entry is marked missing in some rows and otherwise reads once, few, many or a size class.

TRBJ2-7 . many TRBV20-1 TGCAGTGCTAGAGAAGGACGGGGGTGGGAGAGCGAGCAGTACTTC CSAREGRGWESEQYF
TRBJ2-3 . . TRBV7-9 TGTGCCAGCACCTCTCTTGATACGCAGTATTTT CASTSLDTQYF
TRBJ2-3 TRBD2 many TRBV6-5 TGTGCCAGCAGTTACTCGGGCCACCGGACTAGCGGGACGGGAGATACGCAGTATTTT CASSYSGHRTSGTGDTQYF
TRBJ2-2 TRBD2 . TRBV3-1 TGTGCCAGCAGCCAAGGGCTAGCGGGGGCTGGGACCGGGGAGCTGTTTTTT CASSQGLAGAGTGELFF
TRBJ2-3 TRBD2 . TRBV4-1 TGCGCCAGCAGCCAAGATGGTGGGGGGGTAGATACGCAGTATTTT CASSQDGGGVDTQYF
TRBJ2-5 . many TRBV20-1 TGCAGTGCTAGGGAGGGACAGCTACAAGAGACCCAGTACTTC CSAREGQLQETQYF
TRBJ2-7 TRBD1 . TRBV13 TGTGCCAGCAGCCGGGACAGGGGCGACGAGCAGTACTTC CASSRDRGDEQYF
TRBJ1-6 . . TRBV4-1 TGCGCCAGCAGCCAAGATCGGGGCTACGGTTTTAATTCACCCCTCCACTTT CASSQDRGYGFNSPLHF
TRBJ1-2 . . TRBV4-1 TGCGCCAGCAGCCAAGATCAAGACCAGGGATACGATGGCTACACCTTC CASSQDQDQGYDGYTF
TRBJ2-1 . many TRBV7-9 TGTGCCAGCAGCCCAAGATGGGGGGAGACCTCTGAGCAGTTCTTC CASSPRWGETSEQFF
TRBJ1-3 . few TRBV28 TGTGCCAGCAGTCCCGCAGGCACCATATATTTT CASSPAGTIYF
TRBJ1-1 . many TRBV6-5 TGTGCCAGCAGTTACGGCGGGACGGGGAACACTGAAGCTTTCTTT CASSYGGTGNTEAFF
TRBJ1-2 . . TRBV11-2 TGTGCCAGCAGCTTAGATACGGGATCTTTTGGCTACACCTTC CASSLDTGSFGYTF
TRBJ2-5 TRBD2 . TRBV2 TGTGCCGGCAGTCCCGGGACTAGCTCCCGGGAGACCCAGTACTTC CAGSPGTSSRETQYF
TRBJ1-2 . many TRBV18 TGTGCCAGCTCACCAGAGACAGACTATGGCTACACCTTC CASSPETDYGYTF
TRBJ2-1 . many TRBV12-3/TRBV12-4 TGTGCCAGCAGTTTAGGGCGGGACTCCTACAATGAGCAGTTCTTC CASSLGRDSYNEQFF
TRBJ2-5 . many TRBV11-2 TGTGCCAGCAGCTTGGTTTTGGAAGAGACCCAGTACTTC CASSLVLEETQYF
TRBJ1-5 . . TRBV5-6 TGCGCCAGCAGCTTGGGCGGGGGCGGTCAGCCCCAGCATTTT CASSLGGGGQPQHF
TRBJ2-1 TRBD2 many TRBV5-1 TGCGCCAGCAGTGTTGCGGGAGCGGTCTACAATGAGCAGTTCTTC CASSVAGAVYNEQFF
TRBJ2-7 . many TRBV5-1 TGCGCCAGCAGCCCCGGGATCTCCTACGAGCAGTACTTC CASSPGISYEQYF
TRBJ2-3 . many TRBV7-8 TGTGCCAGCAGTGACAGTACCCCCACAGATACGCAGTATTTT CASSDSTPTDTQYF
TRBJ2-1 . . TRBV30 TGTGCCTGGACAGGGACCCGCAATGAGCAGTTCTTC CAWTGTRNEQFF
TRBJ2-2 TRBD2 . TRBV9 TGTGCCAGCACCCGACTAGCGGGAGAGGCCGGGGAGCTGTTTTTT CASTRLAGEAGELFF
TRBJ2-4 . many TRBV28 TGTGCCAGCAGTCCAGGATCCAAAAACATTCAGTACTTC CASSPGSKNIQYF
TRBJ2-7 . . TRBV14 TGTGCCAGCAGCCAAGAAGGGCTGCGCTCCTACGAGCAGTACTTC CASSQEGLRSYEQYF
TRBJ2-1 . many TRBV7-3 TGTGCCAGCAGCTTAACCCGGGATGTGAACAATGAGCAGTTCTTC CASSLTRDVNNEQFF
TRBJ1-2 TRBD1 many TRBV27 TGTGCCAGCAGTCGTACCCCAGGGGGCCTCGGCTATGGCTACACCTTC CASSRTPGGLGYGYTF
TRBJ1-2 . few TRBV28 TGTGCCAGCAGAGCTGTGGCTGACTATGGCTACACCTTC CASRAVADYGYTF
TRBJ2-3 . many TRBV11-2 TGTGCCAGCAGCTTAGGAGGGCTAATAGATACGCAGTATTTT CASSLGGLIDTQYF
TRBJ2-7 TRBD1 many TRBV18 TGTGCCAGCTCACCCTCGCAGGGGGCCTACGAGCAGTACTTC CASSPSQGAYEQYF
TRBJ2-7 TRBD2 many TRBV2 TGTGCCAGCAGGAGGACTAGCGGGAGTCTAAACGAGCAGTACTTC CASRRTSGSLNEQYF
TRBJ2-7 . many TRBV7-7 TGTGCTAGCAGCTTCCTCGGAGGGTACGAGCAGTACTTC CASSFLGGYEQYF
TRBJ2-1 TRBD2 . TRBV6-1 TGTGCCAGCAGGTTTACTAGCGGGAGCAATGAGCAGTTCTTC CASRFTSGSNEQFF
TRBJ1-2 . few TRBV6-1 TGTGCCAGCATGGCCCTTAACTATGGCTACACCTTC CASMALNYGYTF
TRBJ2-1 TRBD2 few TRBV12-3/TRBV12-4 TGTGCCAGCAGTTTAAGCGGGAGAGATGAGCAGTTCTTC CASSLSGRDEQFF
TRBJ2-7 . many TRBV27 TGTGCCAGCAGTTATCAGGGGGGAACCTACGAGCAGTACTTC CASSYQGGTYEQYF
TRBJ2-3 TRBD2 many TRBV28 TGTGCCAGCAGGACGATGACTAGCGGGGTTAGCACAGATACGCAGTATTTT CASRTMTSGVSTDTQYF
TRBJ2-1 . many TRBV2 TGTGCCAGCAGTGAGGGGACTTACACCTCCTACAATGAGCAGTTCTTC CASSEGTYTSYNEQFF
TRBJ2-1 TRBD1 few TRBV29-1 TGCAGCGTTGAAGATAGGCGGACAGGGTCGTCCAATGAGCAGTTCTTC CSVEDRRTGSSNEQFF
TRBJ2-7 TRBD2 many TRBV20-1 TGCAGTGCTACCGGACTAGCGGGAGCGACCGTCTACGAGCAGTACTTC CSATGLAGATVYEQYF
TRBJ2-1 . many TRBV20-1 TGCAGTGCACAAAAATGGACCCTGATGGATGAGCAGTTCTTC CSAQKWTLMDEQFF
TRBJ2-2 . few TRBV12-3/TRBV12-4 TGTGCCAGCAGTTGGACCGGGGAGCTGTTTTTT CASSWTGELFF
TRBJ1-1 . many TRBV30 TGTGCCTGGAGTACCGGGGGTGTGAACACTGAAGCTTTCTTT CAWSTGGVNTEAFF
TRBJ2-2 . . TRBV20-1 TGCAGTGCTAGAGACCCTCGACTAGGGGGCACCGGGGAGCTGTTTTTT CSARDPRLGGTGELFF
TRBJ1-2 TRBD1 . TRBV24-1 TGTGCCACCAGTGCCGATGCAGGGGGCTATGGCTACACCTTC CATSADAGGYGYTF
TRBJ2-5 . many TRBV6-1 TGTGCCAGCAGCCTCCTCTGGGGGGAGACCCAGTACTTC CASSLLWGETQYF
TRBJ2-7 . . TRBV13 TGTGCCAGCAGCCAAATTGGAAATATGGGAACCTACGAGCAGTACTTC CASSQIGNMGTYEQYF
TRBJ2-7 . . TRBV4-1 TGCGCCAGCAGCCAAGTCGGGAGTTTATACGAGCAGTACTTC CASSQVGSLYEQYF
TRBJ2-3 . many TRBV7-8 TGTGCCAGCAGCTTAGACAGGGAAAGCACAGATACGCAGTATTTT CASSLDRESTDTQYF
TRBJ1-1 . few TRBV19 TGCGCCAGTAACCACACAGGGACCACTGAAGCTTTCTTT CASNHTGTTEAFF
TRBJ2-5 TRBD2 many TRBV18 TGTGCCAGCTCACCGCAAACAACTAGCGGTCATGGGAGGGAGACCCAGTACTTC CASSPQTTSGHGRETQYF
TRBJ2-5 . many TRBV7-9 TGTGCCAGCGGTACCCCAGGGGGGCGCGAGACCCAGTACTTC CASGTPGGRETQYF